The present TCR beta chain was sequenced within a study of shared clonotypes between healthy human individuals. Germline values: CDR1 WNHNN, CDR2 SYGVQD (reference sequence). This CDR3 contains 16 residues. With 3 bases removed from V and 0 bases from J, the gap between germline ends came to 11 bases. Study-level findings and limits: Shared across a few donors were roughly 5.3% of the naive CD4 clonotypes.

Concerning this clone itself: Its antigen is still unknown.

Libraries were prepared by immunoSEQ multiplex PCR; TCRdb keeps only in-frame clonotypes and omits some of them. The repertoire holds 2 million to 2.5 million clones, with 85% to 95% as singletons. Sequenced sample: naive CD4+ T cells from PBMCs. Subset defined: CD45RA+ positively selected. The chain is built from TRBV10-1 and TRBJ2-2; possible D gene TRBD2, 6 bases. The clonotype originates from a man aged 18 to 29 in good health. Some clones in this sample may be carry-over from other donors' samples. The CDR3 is CASSDERVSNTGELFF. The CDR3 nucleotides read TGCGCCAGCAGTGATGAGCGGGTCTCGAACACCGGGGAGCTGTTTTTT.